What follows are 19 T cell receptor beta chains derived from one specimen sequenced in a study of CD8 T cells in Susac syndrome (dated by TCRdb to about 2019). Library construction relied on the immunoSEQ multiplex PCR assay. RNA was extracted with the RNeasy kit and roughly 0.5 to 1 ug was reverse transcribed using random hexamers. The public sequencing data were trimmed at Q25 with fastp and processed into clonotypes with MiXCR by TCRdb, which kept only in-frame beta chains. Each CDR3 protein appears once, grouped with its most common genes and DNA. In all, the sample holds roughly 400,000 distinct CDR3 sequences, and 75% to 90% of those were seen once. The leading ten clones occupy 0.09% to 0.15% of the sample. The sequenced sample was CD8+ T cells from PBMCs. The source of these receptors is a human donor with multiple sclerosis.

CDR3 in amino acids: CAWSDRSETQYF. CDR3 nucleotides: TGTGCCTGGAGTGACAGGTCGGAGACCCAGTACTTC. The chain uses TRBV30 and TRBJ2-5, with D perhaps matching TRBD1 (5 bases). The CDR3 is 12 amino acids. CDR1 is GTSNPN, CDR2 SVGIG, per germline (reference sequence). V was clipped by 1 base and J by 5 bases, with 8 bases between them.

The chain uses TRBV6-2 or TRBV6-3 and TRBJ2-7; D is ambiguous. The ends were cut back, 0 bases at V and 7 bases at J, with 10 bases in the middle. The length of the CDR3 is 13 residues. Germline-derived CDR1 and CDR2 are MNHEY and SVGEGT. Here the CDR3 reads CASSYSVVGEQYF. Here the CDR3 DNA reads TGTGCCAGCAGTTACTCTGTCGTCGGGGAGCAGTACTTC.

This clonotype was seen more than once but under ten times. The chain has TRBV28 and TRBJ2-1; maybe TRBD2 (6 bases). V was cut by 5 bases and J by 4 bases, with 18 bases left in between. The length of the CDR3 is 16 residues. Germline V gene lookup returns CDR1 MDHEN and CDR2 SYDVKM. The CDR3 DNA is TGTGCCAGCAGTCCTTCGGGGACTCCCTCATACAATGAGCAGTTCTTC. Protein product: CASSPSGTPSYNEQFF.

The V call is TRBV7-6, the J call TRBJ2-2, with D unclear. The CDR3 is 15 residues long. The V gene's germline CDR1 is SGHVS and CDR2 FNYEAQ. Trimming removed 5 bases from V and 1 base from J, with 11 bases in between. The CDR3 spells CASSPPSENTGELFF. Here the CDR3 DNA reads TGTGCCAGCAGCCCGCCTTCCGAGAACACCGGGGAGCTGTTTTTT.

This clonotype appeared once. This chain uses TRBV6-5 with TRBJ2-2, with D unresolved. This CDR3 region has 15 residues. V dropped 8 bases and J dropped 4 bases, with 17 bases sitting between them. From germline, CDR1 is MNHEY and CDR2 SVGAGI. In DNA, the CDR3 is TGTGCCAGCTTCTCGGTTCCAGTTTTCACCGGGGAGCTGTTTTTT. This sequence encodes CASFSVPVFTGELFF.

The CDR3 coding sequence is TGTGCCAGCAGTTCGCCTCTGTACGAGCAGTACTTC. Translation gives CASSSPLYEQYF. The J gene is TRBJ2-7, the V gene TRBV12-3 or TRBV12-4, with D unclear. V was cut by 4 bases and J by 4 bases, with 8 bases left in between. This CDR3 has 12 amino acids.

This chain connects TRBV4-1 to TRBJ2-7; D remains unclear. V was clipped by 4 bases and J by 2 bases, with 9 bases between them. From germline, CDR1 is MGHRA and CDR2 YSYEKL. CDR3 length: 13 amino acids. The CDR3 nucleotides are TGCGCCAGCAGCCCAACAATGGCCTACGAGCAGTACTTC. Protein product: CASSPTMAYEQYF.

The rearrangement links TRBV27 to TRBJ2-7, with 10 bases matching TRBD2. CDR1 and CDR2 from the germline V gene are MNHEY and SMNVEV (reference sequence). V lost 3 bases and J lost 3; bases outside the gene matches: 5. This CDR3 spans 15 amino acids. The CDR3, as DNA: TGTGCCAGCAGTTTTTCCGCTAGCGGGAGCTACGAGCAGTACTTC. The encoded protein is CASSFSASGSYEQYF.

As regards this clonotype: Germline is not matched at one junction end, which may reflect a read error. The chain uses TRBV27 and TRBJ2-7, with 7 bases fitting TRBD2. The germline gives CDR1 MNHEY, CDR2 SMNVEV (reference sequence). The CDR3 extends over 15 amino acids. CDR3 bases: TGTGCCAGCAGTGTATCTCTAGCGGACGTCTACGAGCAGTACTTC. Amino acid sequence: CASSVSLADVYEQYF.

V usage is TRBV27 and J usage is TRBJ2-7, with 14 nucleotides matching TRBD2. Unmatched junction bases numbered 13, after V lost 7 bases and J lost 2 bases. The germline V gene has CDR1 MNHEY and CDR2 SMNVEV (reference sequence). The length of the CDR3 is 18 residues. DNA for the CDR3: TGTGCCAGCACCCGACGGGGACTAGCGGGGGCAAGACCCTACGAGCAGTACTTC. Amino acid sequence: CASTRRGLAGARPYEQYF.

The chain is built from TRBV12-3 or TRBV12-4 and TRBJ1-1; tentatively, D is TRBD1 (5 bases). The CDR3 is made up of 13 amino acids. V was shortened by 8 bases and J by 11 bases, with 21 bases between the two germline ends. The CDR3 bases are TGTGCCAGCCGTGGGACTGGGGAAATGGTCGCTTTCTTT. This gives the protein CASRGTGEMVAFF.

This clonotype has a handful of counts. V gene TRBV4-2 combines with J gene TRBJ2-1; 10 positions match TRBD2. CDR1 and CDR2 from the germline V gene are LGHNA and YNFKEQ. The CDR3 is made up of 15 amino acids. Trimming cost V 3 bases and J 10 bases; bases outside gene matches: 9. The CDR3 region is CASSHLAGEGGEQFF. CDR3 sequence (DNA): TGTGCCAGCAGCCATCTAGCGGGAGAAGGGGGAGAGCAGTTCTTC.

The rearrangement links TRBV6-1 to TRBJ2-3; D perhaps matches TRBD1 (6 bases). This CDR3 region has 17 residues. Germline V CDR1 and CDR2: MNHNS, SASEGT. The V and J ends lost 6 bases and 6 bases respectively, with 25 bases between them. The CDR3: CASSFKGESADADTQYF. The CDR3 DNA is TGTGCCAGCAGCTTTAAGGGGGAGTCGGCAGACGCCGATACGCAGTATTTT.

V gene TRBV4-1 combines with J gene TRBJ1-3, with D perhaps matching TRBD1 (6 bases). The CDR3 sequence is 15 residues long. The V and J ends lost 0 bases and 4 bases respectively, with 10 bases between them. CDR1 is MGHRA and CDR2 is YSYEKL in the germline V gene. The CDR3, as DNA: TGCGCCAGCAGCCAAGAACAAGGGGGAGGAAACACCATATATTTT. Protein sequence: CASSQEQGGGNTIYF.

V is TRBV5-5 and J is TRBJ1-5; 8 nucleotides line up with TRBD1. Germline-derived CDR1 and CDR2 are SGHKS and YYEKEE (reference sequence). The CDR3 extends over 11 amino acids. After removal of 4 bases from V and 15 bases from J, the junction contained 6 bases not matched to a gene. CDR3 bases: TGTGCCAGCAGCCCCCGGGACAGGCTGCATTTT. It encodes CASSPRDRLHF.

The gene calls are TRBV20-1 and TRBJ2-3; no clear D gene. CDR1 and CDR2 from the germline V gene are DFQATT and SNEGSKA (reference sequence). The CDR3 length is 15 residues. V was trimmed by 3 bases and J by 3 bases, leaving 16 bases between them. The CDR3 spells CSASRDVERTDTQYF. The CDR3 DNA follows: TGCAGTGCTAGCAGAGATGTAGAAAGGACAGATACGCAGTATTTT.

The V call is TRBV27, the J call TRBJ1-1, with TRBD1 matching 7 bases. This CDR3 is 14 amino acids long. Germline V CDR1 and CDR2: MNHEY, SMNVEV (reference sequence). Trimming cost V 6 bases and J 6 bases; bases outside gene matches: 10. The CDR3 sequence: CASSLRDRGPEAFF. DNA for the CDR3: TGTGCCAGCAGCCTCCGGGACAGAGGTCCTGAAGCTTTCTTT.

This chain joins TRBV29-1 and TRBJ1-2; 11 bases agree with TRBD1. Trimming removed 0 bases from V and 4 bases from J; junction bases left unmatched: 4. The CDR3 totals 15 residues. Per the germline V gene, CDR1 is SQVTM and CDR2 is ANQGSEA. The CDR3 sequence is CSVEDWTGGGYGYTF. CDR3 DNA sequence: TGCAGCGTTGAAGATTGGACAGGGGGCGGCTATGGCTACACCTTC.

The chain employs TRBV27 and TRBJ2-7; 9 bases line up with TRBD1. Trimming took 5 bases from V and 0 from J; bases not matched to a gene: 11. CDR1 is MNHEY and CDR2 is SMNVEV in the germline V gene (reference sequence). This CDR3 spans 17 amino acids. This CDR3 reads CASSMKSGTGPSYEQYF. The DNA of the CDR3 is TGTGCCAGCAGTATGAAATCCGGGACAGGGCCCTCCTACGAGCAGTACTTC.